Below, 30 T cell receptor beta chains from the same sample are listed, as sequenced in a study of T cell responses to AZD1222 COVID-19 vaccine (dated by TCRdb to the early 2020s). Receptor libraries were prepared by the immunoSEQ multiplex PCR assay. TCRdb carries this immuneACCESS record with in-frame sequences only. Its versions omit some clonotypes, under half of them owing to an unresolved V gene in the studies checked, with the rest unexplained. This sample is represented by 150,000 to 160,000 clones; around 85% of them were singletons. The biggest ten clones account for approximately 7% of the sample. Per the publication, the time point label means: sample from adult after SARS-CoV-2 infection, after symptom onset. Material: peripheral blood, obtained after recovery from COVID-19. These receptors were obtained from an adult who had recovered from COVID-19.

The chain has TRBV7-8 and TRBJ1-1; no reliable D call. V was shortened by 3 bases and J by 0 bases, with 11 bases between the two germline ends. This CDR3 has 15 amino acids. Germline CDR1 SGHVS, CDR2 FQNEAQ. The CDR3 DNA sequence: TGTGCCAGCAGCTTGAAAGGACTGATGAACACTGAAGCTTTCTTT. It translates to CASSLKGLMNTEAFF.

The CDR3 sequence is CASSSHDRQGARTEAFF. The CDR3 region has the DNA TGTGCCAGCAGCTCACACGACCGACAGGGGGCGCGGACTGAAGCTTTCTTT. The chain has TRBV7-9 and TRBJ1-1; 10 nucleotides line up with TRBD1. Trimming at V came to 4 bases and at J to 5 bases, leaving 13 bases not matched to a gene. CDR3 length: 17 amino acids. The germline gives CDR1 SEHNR, CDR2 FQNEAQ (reference sequence).

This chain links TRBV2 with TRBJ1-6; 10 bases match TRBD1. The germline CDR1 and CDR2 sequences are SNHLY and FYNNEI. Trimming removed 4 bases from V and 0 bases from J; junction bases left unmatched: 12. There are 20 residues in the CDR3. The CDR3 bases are TGTGCCAGCAGTGCTACCTTTCCGGGACAGGGGAGCTCCTATAATTCACCCCTCCACTTT. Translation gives CASSATFPGQGSSYNSPLHF.

Here the CDR3 reads CASSGGLAQETQYF. CDR3 in DNA: TGTGCCAGCAGCGGGGGACTAGCCCAAGAGACCCAGTACTTC. The chain joins TRBV9 to TRBJ2-5; 9 bases align to TRBD2. The CDR3 totals 14 residues. V lost 3 bases, J lost 1 base, and 1 base stayed unmatched. Germline lookup yields CDR1 SGDLS and CDR2 YYNGEE.

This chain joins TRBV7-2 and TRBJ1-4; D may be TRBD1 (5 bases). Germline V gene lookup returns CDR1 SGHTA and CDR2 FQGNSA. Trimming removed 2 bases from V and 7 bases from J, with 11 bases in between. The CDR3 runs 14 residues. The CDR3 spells CASSLLGRGEKLFF. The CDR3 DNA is TGTGCCAGCAGCTTATTGGGAAGGGGTGAAAAACTGTTTTTT. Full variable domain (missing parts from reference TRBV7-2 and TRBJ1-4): GAGVSQSPSNKVTEKGKDVELRCDPISGHTALYWYRQSLGQGLEFLIYFQGNSAPDKSGLPSDRFSAERTGGSVSTLTIQRTQQEDSAVYLCASSLLGRGEKLFFGSGTQLSVL.

The CDR3 region is CASSLGELGGYTF. For the CDR3, the DNA is TGTGCCAGCAGCTTAGGGGAACTAGGGGGCTACACCTTC. This chain links TRBV11-2 with TRBJ1-2, with D uncertain. The V and J ends lost 1 base and 8 bases respectively, with 11 bases between them. In germline, CDR1 is SGHAT, CDR2 FQNNGV. This CDR3 has 13 amino acids.

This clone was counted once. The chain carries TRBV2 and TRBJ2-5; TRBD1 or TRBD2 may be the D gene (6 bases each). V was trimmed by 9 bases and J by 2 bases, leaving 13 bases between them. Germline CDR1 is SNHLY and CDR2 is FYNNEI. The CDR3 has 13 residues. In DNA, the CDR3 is TGTGCCAGTCGGGGGACAAATCAAGAGACCCAGTACTTC. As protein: CASRGTNQETQYF.

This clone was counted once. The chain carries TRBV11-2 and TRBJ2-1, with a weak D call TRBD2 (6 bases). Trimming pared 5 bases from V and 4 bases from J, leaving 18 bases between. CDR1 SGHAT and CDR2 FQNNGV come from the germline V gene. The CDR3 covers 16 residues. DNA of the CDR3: TGTGCCAGCAGCGAGGATGGGGTAGCGGATTACAATGAGCAGTTCTTC. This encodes CASSEDGVADYNEQFF.

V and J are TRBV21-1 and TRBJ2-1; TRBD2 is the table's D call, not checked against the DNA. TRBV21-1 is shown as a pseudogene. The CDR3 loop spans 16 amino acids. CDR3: CASRLWEAGGGDEQFF. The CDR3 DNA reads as TGTGCCAGCAGGCTCTGGGAAGCGGGAGGGGGCGATGAGCAGTTCTTC.

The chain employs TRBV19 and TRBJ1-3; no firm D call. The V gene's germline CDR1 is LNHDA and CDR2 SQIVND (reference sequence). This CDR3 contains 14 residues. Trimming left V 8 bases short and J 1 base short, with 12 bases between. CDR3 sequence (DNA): TGTGCCAGTGGCCCCCCGGGGTCTGGAAACACCATATATTTT. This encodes CASGPPGSGNTIYF.

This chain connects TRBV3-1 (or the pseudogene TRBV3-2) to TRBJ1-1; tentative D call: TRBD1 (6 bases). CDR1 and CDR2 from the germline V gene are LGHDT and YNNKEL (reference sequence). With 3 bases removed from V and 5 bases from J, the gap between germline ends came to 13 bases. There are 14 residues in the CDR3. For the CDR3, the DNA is TGTGCCAGCAGCCATGGGGGCGGGGGGACTGAAGCTTTCTTT. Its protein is CASSHGGGGTEAFF.

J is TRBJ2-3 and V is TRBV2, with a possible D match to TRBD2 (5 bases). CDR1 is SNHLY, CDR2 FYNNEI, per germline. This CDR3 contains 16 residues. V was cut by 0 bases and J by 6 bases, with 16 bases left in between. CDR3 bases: TGTGCCAGCAGTGAAGCGCTTCTGGTCCGAGGGGATACGCAGTATTTT. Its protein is CASSEALLVRGDTQYF.

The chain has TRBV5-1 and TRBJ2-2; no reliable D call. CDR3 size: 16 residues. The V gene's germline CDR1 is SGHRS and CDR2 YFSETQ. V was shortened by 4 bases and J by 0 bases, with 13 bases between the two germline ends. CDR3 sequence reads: CASSPKGRANTGELFF. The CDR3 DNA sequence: TGCGCCAGCAGCCCGAAAGGACGGGCGAACACCGGGGAGCTGTTTTTT.

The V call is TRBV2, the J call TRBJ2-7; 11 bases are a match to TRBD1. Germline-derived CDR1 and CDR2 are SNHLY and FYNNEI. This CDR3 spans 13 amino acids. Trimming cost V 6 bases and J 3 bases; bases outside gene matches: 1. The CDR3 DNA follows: TGTGCCAGCAGCGGGACAGGGGGCTACGAGCAGTACTTC. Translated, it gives CASSGTGGYEQYF.

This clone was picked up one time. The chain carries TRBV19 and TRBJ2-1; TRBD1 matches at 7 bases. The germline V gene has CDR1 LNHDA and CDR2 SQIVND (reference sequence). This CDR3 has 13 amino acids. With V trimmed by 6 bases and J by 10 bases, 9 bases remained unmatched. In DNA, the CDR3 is TGTGCCAGTAGCAAACTAGAAGGGGGCGAGCAGTTCTTC. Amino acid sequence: CASSKLEGGEQFF.

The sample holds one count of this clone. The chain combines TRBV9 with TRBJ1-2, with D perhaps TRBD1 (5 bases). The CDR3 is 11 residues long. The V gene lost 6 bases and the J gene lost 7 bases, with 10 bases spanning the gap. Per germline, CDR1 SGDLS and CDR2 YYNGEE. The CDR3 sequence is CASTGDSGYTF. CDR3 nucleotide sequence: TGTGCCAGCACCGGGGACTCTGGCTACACCTTC.

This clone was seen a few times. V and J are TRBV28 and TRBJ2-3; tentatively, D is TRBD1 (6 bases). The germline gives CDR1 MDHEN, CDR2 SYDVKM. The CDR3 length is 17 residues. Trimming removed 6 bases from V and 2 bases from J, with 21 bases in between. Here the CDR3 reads CASRGLKVGGHTDTQYF. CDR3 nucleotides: TGTGCCAGCAGGGGGCTGAAGGTTGGGGGACACACAGATACGCAGTATTTT.

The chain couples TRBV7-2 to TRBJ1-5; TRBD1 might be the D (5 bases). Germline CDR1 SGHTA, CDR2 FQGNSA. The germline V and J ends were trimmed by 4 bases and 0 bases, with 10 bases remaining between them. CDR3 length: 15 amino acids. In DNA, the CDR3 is TGTGCCAGCAGCTACTCGACAGTTAGCAATCAGCCCCAGCATTTT. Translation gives CASSYSTVSNQPQHF.

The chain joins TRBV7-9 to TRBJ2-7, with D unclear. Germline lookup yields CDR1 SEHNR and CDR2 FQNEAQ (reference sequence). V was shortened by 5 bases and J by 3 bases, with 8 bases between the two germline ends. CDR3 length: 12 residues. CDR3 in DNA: TGTGCCAGCAGCGATGACAACTACGAGCAGTACTTC. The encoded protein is CASSDDNYEQYF.

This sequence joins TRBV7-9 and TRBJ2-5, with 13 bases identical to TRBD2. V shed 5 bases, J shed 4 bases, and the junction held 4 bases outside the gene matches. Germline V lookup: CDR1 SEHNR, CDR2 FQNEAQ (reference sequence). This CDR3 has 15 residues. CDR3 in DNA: TGTGCCAGCAGCCTACTAGCGGGAGGGGGAGAGACCCAGTACTTC. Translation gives CASSLLAGGGETQYF.

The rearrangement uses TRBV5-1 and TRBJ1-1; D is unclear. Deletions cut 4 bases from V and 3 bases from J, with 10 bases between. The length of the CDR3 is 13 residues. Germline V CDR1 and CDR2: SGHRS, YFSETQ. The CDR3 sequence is CASSRKGDTEAFF. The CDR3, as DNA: TGCGCCAGCAGCCGGAAAGGAGACACTGAAGCTTTCTTT.

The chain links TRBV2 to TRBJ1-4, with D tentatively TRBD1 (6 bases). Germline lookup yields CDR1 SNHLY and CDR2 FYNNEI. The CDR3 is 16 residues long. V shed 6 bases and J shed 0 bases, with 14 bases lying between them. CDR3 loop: CASSQDRPTTNEKLFF. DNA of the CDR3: TGTGCCAGCAGCCAAGACAGGCCAACAACTAATGAAAAACTGTTTTTT.

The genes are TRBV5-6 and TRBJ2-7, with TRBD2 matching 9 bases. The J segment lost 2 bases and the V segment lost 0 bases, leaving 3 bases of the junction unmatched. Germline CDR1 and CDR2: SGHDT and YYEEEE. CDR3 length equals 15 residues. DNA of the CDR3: TGTGCCAGCAGCTTGGATTCTAGCGGGGCCTACGAGCAGTACTTC. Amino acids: CASSLDSSGAYEQYF.

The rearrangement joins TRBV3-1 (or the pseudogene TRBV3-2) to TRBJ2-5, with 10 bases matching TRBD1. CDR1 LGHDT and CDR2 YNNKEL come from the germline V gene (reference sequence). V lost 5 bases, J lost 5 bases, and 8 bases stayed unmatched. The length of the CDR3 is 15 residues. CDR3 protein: CASSTWDRGGETQYF. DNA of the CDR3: TGTGCCAGCAGCACTTGGGACAGGGGAGGGGAGACCCAGTACTTC.

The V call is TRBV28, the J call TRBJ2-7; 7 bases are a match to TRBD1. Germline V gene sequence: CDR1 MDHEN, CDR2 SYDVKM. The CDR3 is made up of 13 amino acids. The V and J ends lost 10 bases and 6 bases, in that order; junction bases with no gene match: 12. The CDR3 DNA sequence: TGTGCCACCGGGACAGAATCTCCTCCCGAGCAGTACTTC. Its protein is CATGTESPPEQYF.

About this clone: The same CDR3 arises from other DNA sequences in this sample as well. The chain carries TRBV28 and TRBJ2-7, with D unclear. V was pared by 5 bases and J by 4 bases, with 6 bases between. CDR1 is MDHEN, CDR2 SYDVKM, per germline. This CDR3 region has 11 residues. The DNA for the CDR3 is TGTGCCAGCAGTCTCAATTACGAGCAGTACTTC. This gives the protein CASSLNYEQYF.

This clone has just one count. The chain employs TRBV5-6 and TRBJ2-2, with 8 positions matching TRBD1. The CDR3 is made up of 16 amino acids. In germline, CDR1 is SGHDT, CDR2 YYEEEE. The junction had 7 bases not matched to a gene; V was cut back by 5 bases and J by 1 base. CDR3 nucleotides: TGTGCCAGCAGGGAAAGGGACAGGTTGAACACCGGGGAGCTGTTTTTT. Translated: CASRERDRLNTGELFF.

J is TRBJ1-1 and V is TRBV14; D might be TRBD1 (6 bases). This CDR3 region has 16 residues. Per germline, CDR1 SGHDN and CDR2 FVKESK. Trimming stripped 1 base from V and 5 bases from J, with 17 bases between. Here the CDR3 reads CASSQARRGRGTEAFF. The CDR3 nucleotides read TGTGCCAGCAGCCAAGCTCGCAGGGGCAGAGGGACTGAAGCTTTCTTT.

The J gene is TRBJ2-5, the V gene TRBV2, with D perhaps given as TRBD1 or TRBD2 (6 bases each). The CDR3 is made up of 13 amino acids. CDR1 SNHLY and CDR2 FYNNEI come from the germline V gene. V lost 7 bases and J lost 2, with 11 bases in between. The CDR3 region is CASTGDTQETQYF. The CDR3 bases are TGTGCCAGCACGGGGGACACACAAGAGACCCAGTACTTC.

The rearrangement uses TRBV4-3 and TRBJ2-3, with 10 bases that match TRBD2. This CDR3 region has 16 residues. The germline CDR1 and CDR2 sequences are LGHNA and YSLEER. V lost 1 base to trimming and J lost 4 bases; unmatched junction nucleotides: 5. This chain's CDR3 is CASSQALAGRADTQYF. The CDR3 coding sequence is TGCGCCAGCAGCCAAGCACTAGCGGGGCGCGCAGATACGCAGTATTTT.